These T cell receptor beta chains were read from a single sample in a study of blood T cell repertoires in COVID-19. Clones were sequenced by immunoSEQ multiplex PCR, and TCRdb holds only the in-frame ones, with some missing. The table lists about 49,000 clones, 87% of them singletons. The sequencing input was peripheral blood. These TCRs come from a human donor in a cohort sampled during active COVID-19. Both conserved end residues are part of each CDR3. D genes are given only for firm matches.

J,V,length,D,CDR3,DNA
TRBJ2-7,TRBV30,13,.,CAWARSSSYEQYF,TGTGCCTGGGCCAGATCCTCCTCCTACGAGCAGTACTTC
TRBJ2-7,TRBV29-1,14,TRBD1,CSVSTGTGAGEQYF,TGCAGCGTTTCGACCGGGACAGGGGCTGGGGAGCAGTACTTC
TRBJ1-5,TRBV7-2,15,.,CASSSGGYSNQPQHF,TGTGCCAGCAGCTCCGGGGGGTATAGCAATCAGCCCCAGCATTTT
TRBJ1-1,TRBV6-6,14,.,CASSYSAGYTEAFF,TGTGCCAGCAGTTACTCGGCGGGGTACACTGAAGCTTTCTTT
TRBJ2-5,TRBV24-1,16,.,CATSDPRLSPTETQYF,TGTGCCACCAGTGACCCCCGACTGAGCCCTACGGAGACCCAGTACTTC
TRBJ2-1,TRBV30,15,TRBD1,CAWNLEKDRGDEQFF,TGTGCCTGGAACCTCGAAAAGGACAGGGGGGACGAGCAGTTCTTC
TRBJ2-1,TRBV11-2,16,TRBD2,CASSSLAGGQDNEQFF,TGTGCCAGCAGCTCCCTTGCGGGAGGGCAAGACAATGAGCAGTTCTTC
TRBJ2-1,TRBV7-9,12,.,CASSQQGLVKFF,TGTGCCAGCAGCCAACAGGGTCTAGTAAAGTTCTTC
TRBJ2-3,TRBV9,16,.,CASSNGTGTNTDTQYF,TGTGCCAGCAGCAACGGGACCGGGACAAACACAGATACGCAGTATTTT
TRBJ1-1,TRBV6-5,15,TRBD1,CASNPDRGQGTEAFF,TGTGCCAGCAACCCAGACAGGGGGCAAGGTACTGAAGCTTTCTTT
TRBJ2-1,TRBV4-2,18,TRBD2,CASSQIPGLAGGVNEQFF,TGTGCCAGCAGCCAGATACCGGGACTAGCGGGAGGGGTGAATGAGCAGTTCTTC
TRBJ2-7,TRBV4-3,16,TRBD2,CASSQGLAGGTYEQYF,TGCGCCAGCAGCCAAGGGCTAGCGGGAGGGACCTACGAGCAGTACTTC
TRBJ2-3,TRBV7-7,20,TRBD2,CASSLLSSGGGRRPTDTQYF,TGTGCCAGCAGCTTATTGTCAAGTGGCGGCGGGAGGAGACCCACAGATACGCAGTATTTT
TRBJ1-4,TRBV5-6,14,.,CASSSRQLSGLLFF,TGTGCCAGCAGCTCCAGGCAGCTATCCGGTTTACTGTTTTTT
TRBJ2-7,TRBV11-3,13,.,CASSFGGQAEQYF,TGTGCCAGCAGCTTCGGGGGGCAGGCCGAGCAGTACTTC
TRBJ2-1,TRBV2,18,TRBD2,CASSEPLTGLAGGGEQFF,TGTGCCAGCAGTGAACCTTTGACCGGACTAGCGGGGGGTGGTGAGCAGTTCTTC
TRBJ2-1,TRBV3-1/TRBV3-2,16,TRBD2,CASSQEGLAVLDEQFF,TGTGCCAGCAGCCAAGAAGGACTAGCGGTCTTGGATGAGCAGTTCTTC